This T cell receptor (beta chain) was captured by sequencing in a study of early T cells in non-severe SARS-CoV-2 infection (dated by TCRdb to the early 2020s). As for the study more broadly: Because TCR sequencing was done on bulk RNA from unsorted whole blood, the alpha and beta chains could not be paired. General findings and caveats noted by the study authors: VDJdb matching was skewed toward anti-spike CD8 responses, so virus-specific expansions were likely underestimated and private and CD4 specificities were missed.

Libraries were constructed by 5' RACE. Sequencing was performed on a NextSeq 500. In the TCR library protocol, unique molecular identifiers were attached to individual cDNA molecules to correct for PCR bias and sequencing error. TCR alpha and beta chains were both sequenced, and the abundances of alpha and beta sequences in each sample were closely correlated with each other. Per the authors' processing: V gene, J gene and CDR3 annotation of TCR sequences was performed with Decombinator V4. TCRs were defined as expanded if a significant change between any two time points was detected under a Poisson model with p below 0.0001. TCR abundances were normalised to the total number of TCRs sequenced per sample and were expressed as counts per million. MAIT TCRs were defined by TRAV1-2 paired with TRAJ12, TRAJ20 or TRAJ33, and iNKT TCRs by TRAV10 paired with TRAJ18. VDJdb, accessed on 1 November 2021, was searched for TCRs annotated for CMV, EBV and SARS-CoV-2, and TCRs annotated for more than one antigen were excluded. Using fastp trimming at Q25 and MiXCR clonotype assembly, TCRdb reanalyzed the public sequencing data and kept in-frame beta chains. Duplicate CDR3 protein sequences are folded into a single record with the most common DNA and genes. TCRdb's processing, not the study's, gives the V and J calls here. Counted in this sample were approximately 28,000 distinct CDR3 sequences; around 6.1% of them appeared once. The top ten clonotypes cover 34% of the sample.

As encoded in the germline V gene, CDR1 is SGHDT while CDR2 is YYEEEE. Clipping removes 4 bases from V and 3 bases from J, with 4 as the unmatched junction base count. The cysteine opens and the phenylalanine closes a CDR3 of 13 amino acids. Only the CDR3 portion is preserved as DNA: 39 bases, with reading frame beginning at the first base. Set within a cohort of healthcare workers in London, UK, this nested case-control study involved weekly PCR testing of nasopharyngeal swabs along with blood sampling. Healthcare workers were recruited during the week of the UK lockdown, between 23 and 31 March 2020, and followed weekly for up to 16 weeks. This clonotype was seen a few times. The specificity of this receptor is unknown. Per-nucleotide qualities are absent, and no much larger clonotype sits a single base away.

Sequences were derived from whole blood, sampled at baseline. The receptor was derived from an adult who was a healthcare worker with PCR-confirmed SARS-CoV-2 infection or an uninfected control (not recorded which). The sequence joins TRBV5-6 to TRBJ2-7; TRBD1 lines up with 7 middle nucleotides. The CDR3 protein sequence reads: CASSQGQIYEQYF. The DNA is as follows: TGTGCCAGCAGCCAGGGACAGATCTACGAGCAGTACTTC.